Below, 16 T cell receptor beta chains from the same sample are listed, as sequenced in a study of cytomegalovirus exposure and HLA in healthy donors. With 60 Vbeta and 13 Jbeta primers, the PCR was carried out. TCRdb keeps only in-frame clones here, not all; method: immunoSEQ multiplex PCR. The sample lists roughly 150,000 clones, 80% to 85% occurring once. The sequencing sample was made of PBMCs. The origin of the receptors is a male donor in good health and CMV-seronegative.

This sequence joins TRBV4-2 and TRBJ1-3, with unresolved D. The CDR3 length is 15 residues. CDR1 and CDR2 (germline): LGHNA, YNFKEQ. The V and J ends lost 4 bases and 1 base respectively, with 11 bases between them. The CDR3 here is CASSPRAISGNTIYF. As DNA, the CDR3 is TGTGCCAGCAGCCCGCGGGCCATTTCTGGAAACACCATATATTTT.

The chain links TRBV7-2 to TRBJ1-5; D is ambiguous. The germline gives CDR1 SGHTA, CDR2 FQGNSA. Trimming took 3 bases from V and 2 from J, leaving 5 bases between them. There are 13 residues in the CDR3. CDR3 coding DNA: TGTGCCAGCAGCTTCCATGGCAATCAGCCCCAGCATTTT. Translation gives CASSFHGNQPQHF.

This rearrangement joins TRBV5-1 to TRBJ2-3, with 8 bases identical to TRBD2. Unmatched junction bases numbered 6, after V lost 3 bases and J lost 6 bases. CDR3 length: 14 residues. Germline V gene sequence: CDR1 SGHRS, CDR2 YFSETQ. DNA for the CDR3: TGCGCCAGCAGCTCGTCGGGGGGGATGGATACGCAGTATTTT. This gives the protein CASSSSGGMDTQYF.

This sequence joins TRBV30 and TRBJ1-2, with D unresolved. CDR3 length: 13 amino acids. CDR1 is GTSNPN, CDR2 SVGIG, per germline (reference sequence). Trimming pared 4 bases from V and 6 bases from J, leaving 15 bases between. The CDR3 coding sequence is TGTGCCTGGACCCCGCGGAGGTGGGATGGCTACACCTTC. Translating it yields CAWTPRRWDGYTF.

This chain links TRBV19 with TRBJ1-5; D call uncertain. The CDR3 runs 14 residues. Germline CDR1 is LNHDA and CDR2 is SQIVND (reference sequence). The V gene lost 7 bases and the J gene lost 0 bases, with 10 bases spanning the gap. CDR3 sequence reads: CASTHGYSNQPQHF. Here the CDR3 DNA reads TGTGCCAGTACCCACGGGTATAGCAATCAGCCCCAGCATTTT.

The chain recombines TRBV6-5 with TRBJ2-7, with 7 bases aligning to TRBD1. CDR3 length: 16 amino acids. Germline values: CDR1 MNHEY, CDR2 SVGAGI. Trimming took 4 bases from V and 3 from J; bases not matched to a gene: 12. CDR3 protein: CASSLKGAGGIYEQYF. Here the CDR3 DNA reads TGTGCCAGCAGTTTGAAGGGGGCAGGCGGAATCTACGAGCAGTACTTC.

This chain connects TRBV6-5 to TRBJ1-2; TRBD1 agrees at 9 bases. With V trimmed by 2 bases and J by 7 bases, 8 bases remained unmatched. CDR1 and CDR2 (germline): MNHEY, SVGAGI. This CDR3 comprises 15 residues. For the CDR3, the DNA is TGTGCCAGCAGTTACGCGGACAGGGGCTGGCGTGGCTACACCTTC. This translates into CASSYADRGWRGYTF.

The V and J genes are TRBV27 and TRBJ1-5, with D tentatively TRBD1 (5 bases). V was shortened by 2 bases and J by 2 bases, with 10 bases between the two germline ends. Per germline, CDR1 MNHEY and CDR2 SMNVEV (reference sequence). The CDR3 length is 15 residues. The CDR3 here is CASSLIQGGNQPQHF. The CDR3 nucleotides read TGTGCCAGCAGTTTAATCCAGGGTGGCAATCAGCCCCAGCATTTT.

A remark on this clone: In the same sample, other DNA sequences code for this CDR3. J is TRBJ1-6 and V is TRBV5-1; maybe TRBD1 (6 bases). This CDR3 comprises 15 residues. The germline V gene has CDR1 SGHRS and CDR2 YFSETQ. The V gene lost 2 bases and the J gene lost 1 base, with 7 bases spanning the gap. CDR3 coding DNA: TGCGCCAGCAGCTTAGGACAGTCCTATAATTCACCCCTCCACTTT. This encodes CASSLGQSYNSPLHF.

The rearrangement joins TRBV18 to TRBJ2-5, with TRBD2 matching over 12 bases. V shed 3 bases, J shed 5 bases, and the junction held 7 bases outside the gene matches. There are 16 residues in the CDR3. Germline-derived CDR1 and CDR2 are KGHSH and LQKENI. This CDR3 is CASSPDRLAGEETQYF. CDR3 nucleotide sequence: TGTGCCAGCTCACCCGATAGACTAGCGGGGGAGGAGACCCAGTACTTC.

About this clone: This specimen includes other DNA sequences encoding the same CDR3. The chain links TRBV5-4 to TRBJ2-1; 8 bases match TRBD2. The V segment lost 2 bases and the J segment 3 bases; nucleotides outside the gene matches: 1. CDR3 length equals 14 residues. Germline lookup yields CDR1 SGHNT and CDR2 YYREEE (reference sequence). CDR3 sequence reads: CASSFGGGYNEQFF. Written as DNA, the CDR3 is TGTGCCAGCAGCTTCGGGGGGGGCTACAATGAGCAGTTCTTC.

This sequence joins TRBV11-3 and TRBJ2-7; the match to TRBD2 covers 10 bases. The CDR3 consists of 13 residues. Trimming cost V 6 bases and J 2 bases; bases outside gene matches: 1. The V gene's germline CDR1 is SGHNT and CDR2 YENEEA. The CDR3 region has the DNA TGTGCCAGCAGTCTAGCGGGGGCCTACGAGCAGTACTTC. Translating gives CASSLAGAYEQYF.

This clone was found a few times. The chain is built from TRBV6-5 and TRBJ1-1, with 11 bases identical to TRBD1. The V gene's germline CDR1 is MNHEY and CDR2 SVGAGI. J lost 1 base, V lost 4 bases, and 5 bases had no gene match. The CDR3 runs 16 residues. In nucleotides, the CDR3 is TGTGCCAGCAGTTCGGACAGGGGGCGGAGGAACACTGAAGCTTTCTTT. It yields the protein CASSSDRGRRNTEAFF.

The rearrangement joins TRBV5-6 to TRBJ2-4; maybe TRBD1 (9 bases). The CDR3 consists of 16 residues. V lost 3 bases, J lost 6 bases, and 19 bases lay in between. Germline V CDR1 and CDR2: SGHDT, YYEEEE. As DNA, the CDR3 is TGTGCCAGCAGCTCTGCCGGGACAGGGACTAGAAACATTCAGTACTTC. The encoded protein is CASSSAGTGTRNIQYF.

The chain joins TRBV4-2 to TRBJ1-1, with unresolved D. Trimming took 0 bases from V and 5 from J, leaving 13 bases between them. The CDR3 extends over 15 amino acids. The V gene's germline CDR1 is LGHNA and CDR2 YNFKEQ. As DNA, the CDR3 is TGTGCCAGCAGCCAAGATAATGGGCATGGTACTGAAGCTTTCTTT. Translating it yields CASSQDNGHGTEAFF.

The chain uses TRBV7-2 and TRBJ1-4, with TRBD1 matching over 8 bases. The germline V gene encodes CDR1 SGHTA and CDR2 FQGNSA. Unmatched junction bases numbered 10, after V lost 5 bases and J lost 8 bases. The CDR3 has 15 amino acids. CDR3 region: CASSPNQGAREKLFF. The CDR3 coding sequence is TGTGCCAGCAGCCCAAACCAGGGGGCAAGGGAAAAACTGTTTTTT.